Listed below are T cell receptor beta chains from one sample, sequenced in a study of naive and memory T cell subsets. In TCRdb, the UMI-ligation and nested PCR reads were re-called with MiXCR into one record per CDR3 protein. The table has 100,000 or so distinct CDR3 sequences, more than 6.5% seen once; the top ten hold over 1.5%. Sequencing input: central memory CD4+ T cells from blood. All receptors come from a human donor in good health. The CDR3 runs from the conserved cysteine through the conserved F or W. A D gene is named only where the DNA matches it firmly. Clone size is stated in some rows and not others, as once, few, many or a class when expanded.

CASSGGAGEKLFF,TGTGCCAGCAGTGGGGGGGCCGGAGAAAAACTGTTTTTT,NA,TRBJ1-4,NA,13,TRBV7-8
CASSYSSNRGGGYTF,TGTGCCAGCAGTTACTCGAGTAACAGGGGCGGAGGCTACACCTTC,TRBD1,TRBJ1-2,few,15,TRBV6-5
CASSQEPLTGANYGYTF,TGTGCCAGCAGCCAAGAACCCCTTACAGGAGCTAACTATGGCTACACCTTC,NA,TRBJ1-2,many,17,TRBV4-2
CASSYEDNSPLHF,TGTGCCAGCAGTTATGAGGATAATTCACCCCTCCACTTT,NA,TRBJ1-6,many,13,TRBV6-2/TRBV6-3
CASSFLQGRANTEAFF,TGTGCCAGCAGCTTCCTTCAAGGGCGGGCAAACACTGAAGCTTTCTTT,NA,TRBJ1-1,many,16,TRBV5-6
CASSTGDRGRVGTEAFF,TGTGCCAGCAGCACCGGGGACAGGGGGCGGGTGGGCACTGAAGCTTTCTTT,TRBD1,TRBJ1-1,few,17,TRBV11-3
CAWRESGAYNEQFF,TGTGCCTGGAGGGAGAGCGGGGCATACAATGAGCAGTTCTTC,TRBD2,TRBJ2-1,many,14,TRBV30
CASSSSYGDNTEAFF,TGTGCCAGCAGCTCTTCCTATGGGGATAACACTGAAGCTTTCTTT,NA,TRBJ1-1,many,15,TRBV7-2
CSQRTGKETQYF,TGCAGCCAGAGGACAGGGAAGGAGACCCAGTACTTC,TRBD1,TRBJ2-5,few,12,TRBV29-1
CSGRNTEAFF,TGCAGCGGGCGGAACACTGAAGCTTTCTTT,NA,TRBJ1-1,many,10,TRBV29-1
CASSLSWGLSYNEQFF,TGTGCCAGCAGCCTATCATGGGGCCTCTCCTACAATGAGCAGTTCTTC,NA,TRBJ2-1,NA,16,TRBV2
CAWGGGGLAKNIQYF,TGTGCCTGGGGAGGGGGGGGCCTAGCCAAAAACATTCAGTACTTC,NA,TRBJ2-4,few,15,TRBV30
CASSLGLAGTTDTQYF,TGTGCCAGCAGCTTGGGCCTAGCGGGGACCACAGATACGCAGTATTTT,TRBD2,TRBJ2-3,few,16,TRBV5-4
CASSPPKGTSGYEQYF,TGTGCCAGCTCACCACCAAAGGGGACTAGCGGATACGAGCAGTACTTC,TRBD2,TRBJ2-7,many,16,TRBV18
CASSPTTGGRGTQYF,TGTGCCAGCAGCCCCACTACGGGGGGTCGGGGGACCCAGTACTTC,TRBD2,TRBJ2-5,NA,15,TRBV7-3
CSARQGATQPQHF,TGCAGTGCTCGACAGGGGGCTACTCAGCCCCAGCATTTT,TRBD1,TRBJ1-5,many,13,TRBV20-1
CSARRQGYEQYF,TGCAGTGCTAGAAGACAGGGCTACGAGCAGTACTTC,TRBD1,TRBJ2-7,few,12,TRBV20-1
CASSRSWGAWMNTEAFF,TGTGCCAGCAGCCGCTCTTGGGGGGCGTGGATGAACACTGAAGCTTTCTTT,NA,TRBJ1-1,NA,17,TRBV7-9
CSASRGGRGDTQYF,TGCAGTGCTAGTCGCGGGGGCAGGGGAGATACGCAGTATTTT,NA,TRBJ2-3,many,14,TRBV20-1
CATSDPTRNYYNEQFF,TGTGCCACCAGTGATCCAACTAGGAACTACTACAATGAGCAGTTCTTC,NA,TRBJ2-1,NA,16,TRBV24-1
CASSLGIRTGYFSGANVLTF,TGTGCCAGCAGTTTAGGAATAAGGACAGGGTACTTTAGTGGGGCCAACGTCCTGACTTTC,TRBD1,TRBJ2-6,NA,20,TRBV28
CSVGDRAGANVLTF,TGCAGCGTGGGAGACAGGGCTGGGGCCAACGTCCTGACTTTC,TRBD1,TRBJ2-6,many,14,TRBV29-1
CASSRRTPGTSGEQFF,TGTGCCAGCAGCCGAAGGACACCCGGGACTAGCGGTGAGCAGTTCTTC,TRBD2,TRBJ2-1,many,16,TRBV11-1
CASSIGGLNTEAFF,TGTGCCAGCAGCATCGGGGGCCTGAACACTGAAGCTTTCTTT,NA,TRBJ1-1,many,14,TRBV7-6
CASSRGTSGGWDTQYF,TGTGCCAGCAGTCGCGGGACTAGCGGGGGGTGGGATACGCAGTATTTT,TRBD2,TRBJ2-3,NA,16,TRBV6-5
CASSISRVLADSYNEQFF,TGTGCCAGTAGTATATCCCGAGTCCTAGCAGACTCCTACAATGAGCAGTTCTTC,NA,TRBJ2-1,NA,18,TRBV19
CASSSRGGPNTIYF,TGTGCCAGCAGCTCCCGAGGGGGCCCAAACACCATATATTTT,TRBD1,TRBJ1-3,NA,14,TRBV5-6
CASSLTGQGVSEQYF,TGTGCCAGCAGCTTAACAGGACAGGGGGTTTCTGAGCAGTACTTC,TRBD1,TRBJ2-7,few,15,TRBV7-8
CASSQPTGNTEAFF,TGCGCCAGCAGTCAACCCACGGGGAACACTGAAGCTTTCTTT,NA,TRBJ1-1,many,14,TRBV23-1
CATSRTRSTDTQYF,TGTGCTACTTCCCGGACCCGTAGCACAGATACGCAGTATTTT,NA,TRBJ2-3,few,14,TRBV27
CASSLGHQIGNEQFF,TGTGCCAGCAGCTTAGGGCATCAGATCGGGAATGAGCAGTTCTTC,NA,TRBJ2-1,few,15,TRBV7-2
CASRRTFSGGINEQFF,TGTGCCAGCCGTCGAACTTTTAGCGGTGGGATCAATGAGCAGTTCTTC,NA,TRBJ2-1,many,16,TRBV27
CSANTVTETGRSSPLHF,TGCAGTGCAAACACAGTAACGGAGACGGGACGTTCTTCACCCCTCCACTTT,NA,TRBJ1-6,many,17,TRBV20-1
CSARGPGQGTDTQYF,TGCAGTGCTAGAGGGCCGGGACAGGGCACAGATACGCAGTATTTT,TRBD1,TRBJ2-3,NA,15,TRBV20-1
CASSLSPQGDGYTF,TGTGCCAGCAGTTTAAGCCCCCAGGGGGATGGCTACACCTTC,TRBD1,TRBJ1-2,many,14,TRBV27
CASRNQGAGEKLFF,TGTGCCAGCAGGAACCAGGGGGCTGGTGAAAAACTGTTTTTT,TRBD1,TRBJ1-4,many,14,TRBV6-1
CAISVGQGKAPSLHF,TGTGCCATCAGTGTTGGACAGGGTAAGGCCCCTTCCCTCCACTTT,TRBD1,TRBJ1-6,few,15,TRBV10-3
CASSPPTGMNGYTF,TGTGCCAGCAGTCCCCCGACAGGGATGAATGGCTACACCTTC,TRBD1,TRBJ1-2,few,14,TRBV28
CASGNTEAFF,TGTGCCAGCGGCAACACTGAAGCTTTCTTT,NA,TRBJ1-1,many,10,TRBV5-5
CAWSVRGGDTQYF,TGTGCCTGGAGTGTACGGGGAGGAGATACGCAGTATTTT,NA,TRBJ2-3,many,13,TRBV30
CASSPGDFQPQHF,TGTGCCAGCAGCCCAGGGGACTTTCAGCCCCAGCATTTT,NA,TRBJ1-5,many,13,TRBV7-8